Included here is one T cell receptor beta chain sequence, with context. The antigen remains undetermined. The data were taken from a study of Ad26.COV2.S vaccination and SARS-CoV-2 variants. Study-wide background: Donor was in the COV1001 Ad26.COV2.S trial arm. Regarding the study as a whole: CD8+ and CD4+ T cells specific for spike reportedly responded with substantial breadth after vaccination. Vaccine and placebo groups showed comparable non-spike TCR breadth.

Treatment given: around 19 received Ad26.COV2.S at low or high dose, single or two shots; about 5 received placebo; per-sample allocation not given. Sampling was done on day 63 after the first vaccine or placebo injection. Germline V gene lookup returns CDR1 MDHEN and CDR2 SYDVKM. The CDR3 extends over 14 amino acids. Trimming stripped 3 bases from V and 5 bases from J, with 10 bases between. TCRdb's copy holds only in-frame clones and misses some; the assay was immunoSEQ multiplex PCR. The data contain around 300,000 clones, around 88% of them singletons. The chain employs TRBV28 and TRBJ1-4; a weak D match, TRBD1 (6 bases). The clonotype comes from a person aged 18 to 59 who received the Ad26.COV2.S COVID-19 vaccine or a placebo. The material was peripheral blood, obtained in a trial of Ad26.COV2.S vaccine versus placebo. The CDR3 here is CASSFQGLNEKLFF. The DNA of the CDR3 is TGTGCCAGCAGTTTTCAGGGGTTAAATGAAAAACTGTTTTTT.